This TCR beta chain comes out of a study of T cells in Graves' hyperthyroidism and ophthalmopathy. The CDR3 is 14 residues long. The germline V gene has CDR1 SQVTM and CDR2 ANQGSEA. V lost 5 bases and J 4 bases, leaving 12 bases between the germline ends. Researchers amplified the TCR beta CDR3 regions from RNA transcripts. Researchers ran a first-round RT-PCR on the TCR CDR3 using the HTBI primer set. TCRdb re-called the multiplex PCR reads with MiXCR, one entry per CDR3 protein. The table includes approximately 870,000 distinct CDR3 sequences, 38% detected once. This TCR derives from a man aged 18 to 30 with Graves' hyperthyroidism. Sequencing used blood. The rearrangement uses TRBV29-1 and TRBJ2-6; D is ambiguous. The CDR3 sequence: CSVPVNTGANVLTF. In nucleotides, the CDR3 is TGCAGCGTTCCGGTGAACACCGGGGCCAACGTCCTGACTTTC.